These 18 T cell receptor beta chains were all obtained from the same sample, sequenced in a study of HIV-infected patients and healthy controls. Follow-up blood was drawn about 14 weeks, roughly three months, after antiretroviral therapy began. Whole blood was used without fractionation, so all unsorted peripheral T cells were included. Alpha and beta constant-region primers primed reverse transcription of about 0.5 ug RNA. Each of the alpha and beta chains got its own library through chain-specific third strand synthesis with indices. TCRdb called the 5' RACE reads again in MiXCR, with one record for every CDR3 protein. The sample lists 8,000 to 8,500 distinct CDR3 sequences, less than 7.5% occurring once. This sample comprised blood, obtained during antiretroviral therapy. All receptors come from an adult with HIV infection.

This clonotype was seen repeatedly, ten times or more. This beta chain represents an off-target read in a library built for alpha chains; its size is of limited meaning. V and J are TRBV20-1 and TRBJ2-1; no firm D call. The CDR3 has 14 amino acids. The V gene's germline CDR1 is DFQATT and CDR2 SNEGSKA (reference sequence). Trimming removed 1 base from V and 8 bases from J, with 15 bases in between. The DNA of the CDR3 is TGCAGTGCTAGAGGGCAGGTCCGTCTCGATGAGCAGTTCTTC. Protein: CSARGQVRLDEQFF.

This clonotype was observed many times. A library made for alpha chains picked up this beta chain off target, so its size means little. J is TRBJ2-6 and V is TRBV4-1, with TRBD2 identical over 12 bases. CDR3 length: 18 residues. Germline V gene lookup returns CDR1 MGHRA and CDR2 YSYEKL. V was clipped by 7 bases and J by 1 base; unmatched bases: 8. CDR3 nucleotide sequence: TGCGCCAGCACCCGGACTAGCGGGGCCAAATCTGGGGCCAACGTCCTGACTTTC. The encoded protein is CASTRTSGAKSGANVLTF.

This clonotype was observed many times. Because the library targeted alpha chains, this beta chain is an off-target read whose size means little. V usage is TRBV7-9 and J usage is TRBJ2-1; no firm D call. Germline V gives CDR1 SEHNR, CDR2 FQNEAQ (reference sequence). Trimming stripped 5 bases from V and 0 bases from J, with 5 bases between. There are 13 residues in the CDR3. Here the CDR3 reads CASSQSSYNEQFF. The CDR3 bases are TGTGCCAGCAGCCAAAGCTCCTACAATGAGCAGTTCTTC.

By share, this clonotype ranks as medium-sized (0.01 to 0.1%). Found in a library prepared for alpha chains, this beta chain is an off-target read, and its abundance has little meaning. The chain employs TRBV7-2 and TRBJ2-3, with TRBD2 as a possible D gene (6 bases). The V and J ends lost 2 bases and 2 bases respectively, with 14 bases between them. Germline-derived CDR1 and CDR2 are SGHTA and FQGNSA. The CDR3 covers 16 residues. The CDR3 is CASSLNLGLPTDTQYF. CDR3 sequence (DNA): TGTGCCAGCAGCTTAAATCTCGGACTACCCACAGATACGCAGTATTTT.

In its sample, this clonotype ranks as medium-sized. This beta chain was picked up by a library intended for alpha chains and is off target, so its count carries little meaning. The V and J genes are TRBV27 and TRBJ2-1, with 7 nucleotides matching TRBD2. Germline V gene data show CDR1 as MNHEY and CDR2 as SMNVEV (reference sequence). The CDR3 sequence is 16 residues long. J was trimmed by 3 bases and V by 5 bases; bases with no gene match: 10. The CDR3 loop is CASSINSGAYYNEQFF. DNA for the CDR3: TGTGCCAGCAGTATTAACAGCGGGGCCTACTACAATGAGCAGTTCTTC.

This clonotype turned up a few times. This beta chain lies outside the target of a library built for alpha chains; its clone size means little. This sequence joins TRBV27 and TRBJ2-7; D is perhaps TRBD1 (5 bases). Trimming left V 2 bases short and J 1 base short, with 12 bases between. This CDR3 is built from 15 residues. Germline CDR1 is MNHEY and CDR2 is SMNVEV (reference sequence). Here the CDR3 reads CASSLGAGSSYEQYF. The DNA for the CDR3 is TGTGCCAGCAGTTTAGGGGCAGGGTCTTCCTACGAGCAGTACTTC.

This clonotype was counted ten times or more. The size of this beta chain means little, since it is a stray read in a library made for alpha chains. The chain joins TRBV29-1 to TRBJ2-2; D remains unclear. Deletions cut 7 bases from V and 0 bases from J, with 9 bases between. The V gene's germline CDR1 is SQVTM and CDR2 ANQGSEA. This CDR3 has 13 residues. CDR3 in DNA: TGCAGCGCCACGTTCGCGAACACCGGGGAGCTGTTTTTT. Amino acid sequence: CSATFANTGELFF.

A note on this clonotype: This beta chain turned up in a library designed for alpha chains; as an off-target read, its abundance says little. The CDR3 here is CASSFTRGAYEQYF. The CDR3 DNA is TGTGCCAGCAGTTTTACCCGGGGGGCCTACGAGCAGTACTTC. This chain uses TRBV11-2 with TRBJ2-7; 7 nucleotides align to TRBD2. Germline V gives CDR1 SGHAT, CDR2 FQNNGV. The CDR3 runs 14 residues. V lost 6 bases, J lost 2 bases, and 7 bases stayed unmatched.

Ten or more counts support this clonotype. Because this beta chain is a stray read in a library intended to capture alpha chains, its abundance should not be given much weight. V and J are TRBV12-3 or TRBV12-4 and TRBJ1-1; D unclear. The ends were cut back, 6 bases at V and 7 bases at J, with 12 bases in the middle. This CDR3 is 12 amino acids long. CDR3 DNA: TGTGCCAGCAGACGCCTTGCGGATGAAGCTTTCTTT. Amino acid sequence: CASRRLADEAFF.

In its sample, this clonotype was seen a few times. The library was prepared for alpha chains; this beta chain is a stray read, so its frequency means little. The chain has TRBV7-9 and TRBJ2-2; 10 bases line up with TRBD2. The CDR3 is made up of 17 amino acids. J lost 5 bases, V lost 5 bases, and 11 bases had no gene match. Germline lookup yields CDR1 SEHNR and CDR2 FQNEAQ (reference sequence). The CDR3 loop reads CASSPGLAGVKTGELFF. The CDR3 DNA follows: TGTGCCAGCAGCCCCGGGCTAGCGGGAGTCAAGACCGGGGAGCTGTTTTTT.

This clonotype appeared many times. This beta chain is a stray sequence in a library constructed for alpha chains; its clone size is not meaningful. This chain uses TRBV3-1 with TRBJ2-1, with 12 bases lining up with TRBD2. CDR3 length: 16 residues. V was pared by 5 bases and J by 9 bases, with 11 bases of the junction left unmatched. The germline V gene has CDR1 LGHDT and CDR2 YNNKEL (reference sequence). The CDR3 loop reads CASSLSSSGGAGEQFF. CDR3 nucleotides: TGTGCCAGCAGCTTATCCTCTAGCGGGGGGGCCGGTGAGCAGTTCTTC.

This clonotype was recorded many times. The library was designed around alpha chains, so this beta chain is a stray read whose abundance carries little weight. V is TRBV3-1 and J is TRBJ2-5; D gene ambiguous. V lost 0 bases and J 0 bases, leaving 8 bases between the germline ends. CDR3 length equals 15 residues. Per the germline V gene, CDR1 is LGHDT and CDR2 is YNNKEL (reference sequence). CDR3 sequence reads: CASSQDISYQETQYF. CDR3 sequence (DNA): TGTGCCAGCAGCCAAGATATAAGCTACCAAGAGACCCAGTACTTC.

Points on this clonotype: A much larger clone lies a single base off, so this may be a read error. This CDR3 is missing its conserved last phenylalanine or tryptophan, likely due to a read error. Found in a library prepared for alpha chains, this beta chain is an off-target read, and its abundance has little meaning. The chain recombines TRBV6-5 with TRBJ2-1; 11 bases are shared with TRBD2. Trimming at V came to 6 bases and at J to 6 bases, leaving 7 bases not matched to a gene. There are 15 residues in the CDR3. Germline-derived CDR1 and CDR2 are MNHEY and SVGAGI. Written as DNA, the CDR3 is TGTGCCAGCAGCCCTCCGGGACTAGCGGTCAATGAGCAGTTCTCC. Protein: CASSPPGLAVNEQFS.

This clonotype was observed many times. Found in a library prepared for alpha chains, this beta chain is an off-target read, and its abundance has little meaning. V is TRBV6-1 and J is TRBJ2-5, with 8 bases lining up with TRBD1. Germline trimming cut 5 bases from V and 5 bases from J; bases unmatched to any gene: 4. In germline, CDR1 is MNHNS, CDR2 SASEGT. The CDR3 sequence is 13 residues long. The CDR3 DNA reads TGTGCCAGCAGTCGACAGGGGCGGGAGACCCAGTACTTC. Protein product: CASSRQGRETQYF.

As regards this clonotype: The library was designed around alpha chains, so this beta chain is a stray read whose abundance carries little weight. This sequence joins TRBV12-3 or TRBV12-4 and TRBJ1-1; the match to TRBD1 covers 8 bases. The ends lost 5 bases at V and 4 bases at J; junction bases unmatched: 3. The CDR3 extends over 13 amino acids. The CDR3 region is CASSPGQGTEAFF. The CDR3, as DNA: TGTGCCAGCAGTCCCGGACAGGGCACTGAAGCTTTCTTT.

This clonotype was detected ten times or more. As an off-target read in a library built for alpha chains, this beta chain has a frequency of little significance. V is TRBV5-1 and J is TRBJ2-7, with TRBD2 identical over 10 bases. From germline, CDR1 is SGHRS and CDR2 YFSETQ. V lost 4 bases to trimming and J lost 4 bases; unmatched junction nucleotides: 8. This CDR3 has 15 residues. This CDR3 is CASSTGTSASYEQYF. The CDR3 DNA follows: TGCGCCAGCAGCACCGGGACTAGCGCCTCATACGAGCAGTACTTC.

This clonotype was counted at least ten times. This beta chain is off target for a library built for alpha chains, so its abundance means little. The genes are TRBV12-3 or TRBV12-4 and TRBJ1-2; weak D call: TRBD1 (5 bases). Trimming pared 4 bases from V and 8 bases from J, leaving 11 bases between. The CDR3 runs 12 residues. The DNA of the CDR3 is TGTGCCAGCAGTTGGAGGGGAGGCGGCTACACCTTC. This gives the protein CASSWRGGGYTF.

This clonotype was observed many times. In a library made to pick up alpha chains, this beta chain is a stray read with a size that means little. This chain connects TRBV27 to TRBJ2-5, with 9 positions matching TRBD2. The J segment lost 5 bases and the V segment lost 4 bases, leaving 8 bases of the junction unmatched. This CDR3 region has 15 residues. Germline V CDR1 and CDR2: MNHEY, SMNVEV (reference sequence). The CDR3 loop reads CASSSPREGRETQYF. The DNA of the CDR3 is TGTGCCAGCAGTTCCCCGCGGGAGGGCCGCGAGACCCAGTACTTC.